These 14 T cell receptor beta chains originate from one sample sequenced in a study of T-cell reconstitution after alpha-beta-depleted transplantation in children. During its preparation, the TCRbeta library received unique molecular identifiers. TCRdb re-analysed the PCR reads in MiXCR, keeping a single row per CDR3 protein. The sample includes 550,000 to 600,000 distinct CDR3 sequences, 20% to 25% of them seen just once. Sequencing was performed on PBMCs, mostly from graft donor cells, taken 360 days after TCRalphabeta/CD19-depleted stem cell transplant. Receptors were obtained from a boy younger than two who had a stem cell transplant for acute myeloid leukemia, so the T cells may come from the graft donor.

The CDR3 sequence: CASSLRTDGTEAFF. In DNA form, the CDR3 reads TGTGCCAGCAGCTTGAGGACAGATGGGACTGAAGCTTTCTTT. V and J are TRBV5-6 and TRBJ1-1, with TRBD1 as a possible D gene (6 bases). V gave up 1 base and J gave up 5 bases, with 12 bases separating them. This CDR3 is 14 amino acids long. CDR1 SGHDT and CDR2 YYEEEE come from the germline V gene. The whole variable domain, remainder taken from reference TRBV5-6 and TRBJ1-1, is DAGVTQSPTHLIKTRGQQVTLRCSPKSGHDTVSWYQQALGQGPQFIFQYYEEEERQRGNFPDRFSGHQFPNYSSELNVNALLLGDSALYLCASSLRTDGTEAFFGQGTRLTVV.

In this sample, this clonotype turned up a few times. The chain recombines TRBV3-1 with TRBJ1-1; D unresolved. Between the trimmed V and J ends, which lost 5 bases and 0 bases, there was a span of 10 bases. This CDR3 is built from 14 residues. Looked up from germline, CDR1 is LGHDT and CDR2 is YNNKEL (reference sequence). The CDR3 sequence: CASSSGRLNTEAFF. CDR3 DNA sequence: TGTGCCAGCAGCTCCGGACGGCTGAACACTGAAGCTTTCTTT.

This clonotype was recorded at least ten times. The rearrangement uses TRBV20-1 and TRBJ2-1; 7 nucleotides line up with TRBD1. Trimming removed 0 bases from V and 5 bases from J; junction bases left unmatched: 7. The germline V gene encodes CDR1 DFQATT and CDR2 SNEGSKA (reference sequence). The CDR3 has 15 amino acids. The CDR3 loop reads CSARDFPQGDNEQFF. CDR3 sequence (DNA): TGCAGTGCTAGAGATTTCCCCCAGGGGGACAATGAGCAGTTCTTC.

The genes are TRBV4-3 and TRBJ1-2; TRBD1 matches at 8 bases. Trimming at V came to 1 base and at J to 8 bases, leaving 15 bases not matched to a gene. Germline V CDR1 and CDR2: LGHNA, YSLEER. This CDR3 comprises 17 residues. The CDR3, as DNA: TGCGCCAGCAGCCAAGGTGTCCCGGAGGACAGGGCGACGGGCTACACCTTC. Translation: CASSQGVPEDRATGYTF.

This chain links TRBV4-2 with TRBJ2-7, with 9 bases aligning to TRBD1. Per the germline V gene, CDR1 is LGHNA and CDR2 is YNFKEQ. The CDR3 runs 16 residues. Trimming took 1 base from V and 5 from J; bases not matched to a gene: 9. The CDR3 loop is CASSQGYRGQVDEQYF. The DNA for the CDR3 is TGTGCCAGCAGCCAAGGGTACAGGGGGCAGGTGGACGAGCAGTACTTC.

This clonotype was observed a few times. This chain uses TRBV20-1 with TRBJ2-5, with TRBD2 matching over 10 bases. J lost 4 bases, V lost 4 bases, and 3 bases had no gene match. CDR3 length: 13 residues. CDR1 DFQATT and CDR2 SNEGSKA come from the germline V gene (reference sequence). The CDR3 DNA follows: TGCAGTGCTAAAAGGACTAGCGGAGAGACCCAGTACTTC. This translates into CSAKRTSGETQYF.

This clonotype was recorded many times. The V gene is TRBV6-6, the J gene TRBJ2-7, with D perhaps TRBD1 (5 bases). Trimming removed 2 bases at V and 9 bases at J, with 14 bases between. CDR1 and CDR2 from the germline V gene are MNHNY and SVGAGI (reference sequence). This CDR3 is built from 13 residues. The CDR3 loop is CASSYGAVSVQYV. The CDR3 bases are TGTGCCAGCAGTTACGGGGCCGTTTCCGTGCAGTACGTC.

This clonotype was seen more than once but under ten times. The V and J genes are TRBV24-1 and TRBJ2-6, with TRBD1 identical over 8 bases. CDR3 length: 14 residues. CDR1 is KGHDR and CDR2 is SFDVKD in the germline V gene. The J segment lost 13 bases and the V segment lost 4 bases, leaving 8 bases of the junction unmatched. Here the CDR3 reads CATSDTDRVGVLTF. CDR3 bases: TGTGCCACCAGTGACACGGACAGGGTCGGGGTCCTGACTTTC.

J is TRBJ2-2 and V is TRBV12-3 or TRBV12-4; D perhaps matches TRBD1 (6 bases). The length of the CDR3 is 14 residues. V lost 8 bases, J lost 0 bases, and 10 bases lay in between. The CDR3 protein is CASGQFANTGELFF. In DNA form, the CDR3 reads TGTGCCAGCGGACAGTTCGCGAACACCGGGGAGCTGTTTTTT.

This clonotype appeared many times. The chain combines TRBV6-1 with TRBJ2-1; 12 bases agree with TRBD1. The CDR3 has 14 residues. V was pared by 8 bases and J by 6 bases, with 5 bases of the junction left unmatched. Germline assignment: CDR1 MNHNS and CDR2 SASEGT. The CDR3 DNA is TGTGCCAGCTCCCGGGACAGGGGGCTCAATGAGCAGTTCTTC. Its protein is CASSRDRGLNEQFF.

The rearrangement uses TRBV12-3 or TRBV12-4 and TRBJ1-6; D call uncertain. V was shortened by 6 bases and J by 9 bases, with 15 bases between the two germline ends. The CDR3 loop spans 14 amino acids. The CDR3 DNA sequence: TGTGCCAGCAGGATGGACCGCTATTCTTCACCCCTCCACTTT. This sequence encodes CASRMDRYSSPLHF.

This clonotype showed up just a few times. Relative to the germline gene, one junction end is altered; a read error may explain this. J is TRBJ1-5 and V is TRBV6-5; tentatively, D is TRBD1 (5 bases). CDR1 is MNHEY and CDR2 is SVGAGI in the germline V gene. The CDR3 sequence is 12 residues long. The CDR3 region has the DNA TGTGCCAGCAGTCTCCTCGGGGGAACCCTAGTTTTT. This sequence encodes CASSLLGGTLVF.

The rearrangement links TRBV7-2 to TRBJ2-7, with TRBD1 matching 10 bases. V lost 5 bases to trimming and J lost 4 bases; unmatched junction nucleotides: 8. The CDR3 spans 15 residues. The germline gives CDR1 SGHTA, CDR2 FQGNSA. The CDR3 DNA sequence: TGTGCCAGCAGCCCCCAGGGGACAGGGGTTTACGAGCAGTACTTC. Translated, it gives CASSPQGTGVYEQYF.

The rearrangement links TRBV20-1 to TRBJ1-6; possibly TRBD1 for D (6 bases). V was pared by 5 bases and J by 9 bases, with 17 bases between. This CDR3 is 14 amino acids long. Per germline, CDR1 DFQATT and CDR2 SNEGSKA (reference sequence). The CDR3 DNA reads TGCAGTGCTCCCAATGGGGGGCAGGGTTCACCCCTCCACTTT. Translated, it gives CSAPNGGQGSPLHF.